One sample yielded the 21 T cell receptor beta chains listed below, sequenced in a study of cytomegalovirus exposure and HLA in healthy donors. Amplification used 60 Vbeta primers and 13 Jbeta primers. The repertoire was sequenced with immunoSEQ multiplex PCR; TCRdb's copy has only in-frame clones and lacks some. Among 150,000 to 200,000 clones listed, roughly 80% were seen once. The specimen was PBMCs. These receptors all stem from a man younger than 40 in good health and CMV-seropositive.

This rearrangement joins TRBV30 to TRBJ2-3; D is possibly TRBD2 (6 bases). The CDR3 contains 15 residues. CDR1 and CDR2 (germline): GTSNPN, SVGIG (reference sequence). Between the trimmed V and J ends, which lost 1 base and 0 bases, there was a span of 11 bases. Here the CDR3 reads CAWSGGLLSTDTQYF. CDR3 bases: TGTGCCTGGAGTGGGGGACTGTTAAGCACAGATACGCAGTATTTT.

The rearrangement uses TRBV6-1 and TRBJ1-1; 7 bases fit TRBD1. J lost 1 base, V lost 8 bases, and 7 bases had no gene match. Looked up from germline, CDR1 is MNHNS and CDR2 is SASEGT. The CDR3 covers 14 residues. CDR3 sequence: CASSLGQENTEAFF. The CDR3 DNA sequence: TGTGCCAGCTCGCTTGGACAGGAGAACACTGAAGCTTTCTTT.

This chain connects TRBV19 to TRBJ1-2, with D perhaps matching TRBD1 (6 bases). The length of the CDR3 is 16 residues. V was trimmed by 4 bases and J by 4 bases, leaving 19 bases between them. Germline CDR1 LNHDA, CDR2 SQIVND (reference sequence). Here the CDR3 DNA reads TGTGCCAGTAGTACCGATTGGACAGACCTGGGCTATGGCTACACCTTC. Its translation is CASSTDWTDLGYGYTF.

This rearrangement joins TRBV1 to TRBJ2-1; whether TRBD1, the table's D call, matches the DNA was not checked. TRBV1 is deemed a pseudogene. The CDR3 length is 14 residues. The CDR3 sequence: CTSRRRTGVDEQFF. The CDR3 nucleotides are TGCACCAGCAGACGCAGGACAGGGGTGGATGAGCAGTTCTTC.

The chain employs TRBV4-1 and TRBJ2-5; 12 nucleotides agree with TRBD2. The CDR3 length is 17 residues. V shed 4 bases and J 1 base; nucleotides not matched to a gene: 7. CDR1 is MGHRA and CDR2 is YSYEKL in the germline V gene. The CDR3: CASSPIGLAGFQETQYF. The CDR3, as DNA: TGCGCCAGCAGCCCGATTGGACTAGCGGGGTTCCAAGAGACCCAGTACTTC.

J is TRBJ2-5 and V is TRBV15; 8 bases map to TRBD2. With 0 bases clipped from V and 2 bases from J, the junction kept 2 bases outside the gene matches. The CDR3 runs 15 residues. CDR1 LNHNV and CDR2 YYDKDF come from the germline V gene (reference sequence). The CDR3 DNA is TGTGCCACCAGCAGAGATCCGGGGGGGCAAGAGACCCAGTACTTC. Translating gives CATSRDPGGQETQYF. The whole variable domain, filled in from reference TRBV15 and TRBJ2-5, reads DAMVIQNPRYQVTQFGKPVTLSCSQTLNHNVMYWYQQKSSQAPKLLFHYYDKDFNNEADTPDNFQSRRPNTSFCFLDIRSPGLGDTAMYLCATSRDPGGQETQYFGPGTRLLVL.

This rearrangement joins TRBV28 to TRBJ2-7, with D possibly TRBD2 on 6 matching bases. CDR1 is MDHEN, CDR2 SYDVKM, per germline. The CDR3 contains 15 residues. Trimming took off 1 base at V and 5 bases at J, with 15 bases between the two ends. Here the CDR3 DNA reads TGTGCCAGCAGTTTATTCCCGGGAGAGTCCAACGAGCAGTACTTC. Translated: CASSLFPGESNEQYF.

The chain uses TRBV6-5 and TRBJ1-1; no clear D gene. CDR1 is MNHEY, CDR2 SVGAGI, per germline. The CDR3 has 15 residues. Trimming cost V 4 bases and J 1 base, with 13 bases left between them. The CDR3 coding sequence is TGTGCCAGCAGTTCTACTACCACGGGGAACACTGAAGCTTTCTTT. Translating gives CASSSTTTGNTEAFF.

V and J are TRBV18 and TRBJ2-2; 7 bases map to TRBD2. The CDR3 totals 16 residues. CDR1 and CDR2 (germline): KGHSH, LQKENI. With V trimmed by 3 bases and J by 0 bases, 4 bases remained unmatched. The CDR3 DNA is TGTGCCAGCTCACCGCGCGGGGGAGCGAACACCGGGGAGCTGTTTTTT. It translates to CASSPRGGANTGELFF.

As concerns this clone: One end of the junction is discordant with germline, which a read error may explain. The chain has TRBV7-3 and TRBJ2-1; 7 bases map to TRBD2. Germline V gene sequence: CDR1 SGHTA, CDR2 FQGTGA. The CDR3 spans 15 residues. The CDR3 region has the DNA TGTTCCAGCAGCTTGAAAGCGGGGTCCTACAATGAGCAGTTCTTC. Residues: CSSSLKAGSYNEQFF.

The genes are TRBV12-5 and TRBJ2-1; 11 positions agree with TRBD2. Looked up from germline, CDR1 is LGHNT and CDR2 is FRNRAP. Unmatched junction bases numbered 21, after V lost 4 bases and J lost 7 bases. CDR3 length: 20 amino acids. CDR3 amino acids: CASGSLQHSSGRSVLNEQFF. The CDR3 DNA is TGTGCTAGTGGTTCCCTACAGCATTCTAGCGGGAGGTCAGTATTGAATGAGCAGTTCTTC.

The chain carries TRBV2 and TRBJ1-3; D perhaps matches TRBD1 (5 bases). This CDR3 is built from 14 residues. V was trimmed by 6 bases and J by 0 bases, leaving 9 bases between them. CDR1 and CDR2 (germline): SNHLY, FYNNEI. This CDR3 is CASRPGFSGNTIYF. The CDR3 coding sequence is TGTGCCAGCAGACCAGGGTTCTCTGGAAACACCATATATTTT.

The genes are TRBV11-2 and TRBJ1-2, with 9 nucleotides matching TRBD1. Germline V lookup: CDR1 SGHAT, CDR2 FQNNGV. After removal of 2 bases from V and 2 bases from J, the junction contained 9 bases not matched to a gene. The CDR3 is made up of 17 amino acids. This CDR3 is CASSLSPGQGPNYGYTF. CDR3 in DNA: TGTGCCAGCAGCTTATCACCGGGACAGGGACCCAACTATGGCTACACCTTC.

The chain joins TRBV4-3 to TRBJ2-1; possibly TRBD2 for D (5 bases). The CDR3 has 17 amino acids. V was clipped by 1 base and J by 3 bases, with 16 bases between them. The germline gives CDR1 LGHNA, CDR2 YSLEER. CDR3: CASSQGVKRRYYNEQFF. CDR3 DNA: TGCGCCAGCAGCCAAGGGGTCAAGCGGAGGTACTACAATGAGCAGTTCTTC.

The genes are TRBV6-6 and TRBJ2-5; 8 bases align to TRBD1. V lost 2 bases to trimming and J lost 5 bases; unmatched junction nucleotides: 7. Germline V gene lookup returns CDR1 MNHNY and CDR2 SVGAGI (reference sequence). CDR3 length equals 15 residues. CDR3 sequence (DNA): TGTGCCAGCAGTTACCATGACAGGGGAGTTGAGACCCAGTACTTC. This encodes CASSYHDRGVETQYF.

The table lists this clone with a count of one. The rearrangement uses TRBV30 and TRBJ2-7; 8 bases fit TRBD1. Germline CDR1 is GTSNPN and CDR2 is SVGIG (reference sequence). This CDR3 is 12 amino acids long. V shed 5 bases, J shed 8 bases, and the junction held 8 bases outside the gene matches. The CDR3 DNA follows: TGTGCCTGGGGGACAGGAGGCTCGCAGCAGTACTTC. Its protein product is CAWGTGGSQQYF.

This clone appeared a single time. This chain uses TRBV5-8 with TRBJ1-6; D gene uncertain. Trimming left V 2 bases short and J 9 bases short, with 12 bases between. Germline CDR1 is SGHTS and CDR2 is YDEGEE. This CDR3 region has 14 residues. The CDR3 is CASSLVQNFSPLHF. CDR3 in DNA: TGTGCCAGCAGCTTAGTCCAGAATTTTTCACCCCTCCACTTT. The full variable domain, in which reference TRBV5-8 and TRBJ1-6 provide the parts outside the CDR3, is EAGVTQSPTHLIKTRGQQATLRCSPISGHTSVYWYQQALGLGLQFLLWYDEGEERNRGNFPPRFSGRQFPNYSSELNVNALELEDSALYLCASSLVQNFSPLHFGNGTRLTVT.

This chain uses TRBV11-2 with TRBJ1-5; D unclear. V was cut by 0 bases and J by 3 bases, with 6 bases left in between. CDR1 is SGHAT, CDR2 FQNNGV, per germline. This CDR3 comprises 14 residues. The CDR3 loop is CASSLDRVNQPQHF. CDR3 DNA sequence: TGTGCCAGCAGCTTAGATCGAGTCAATCAGCCCCAGCATTTT.

This clone was seen a handful of times. This chain joins TRBV4-1 and TRBJ2-7; 7 bases are shared with TRBD1. Trimming removed 2 bases from V and 5 bases from J; junction bases left unmatched: 0. The CDR3 runs 12 residues. Germline V lookup: CDR1 MGHRA, CDR2 YSYEKL. CDR3 bases: TGCGCCAGCAGCCAAACAGGGGACGAGCAGTACTTC. It codes for CASSQTGDEQYF.

V and J are TRBV19 and TRBJ2-1; TRBD1 agrees at 9 bases. The CDR3 sequence is 15 residues long. Trimming removed 5 bases from V and 7 bases from J; junction bases left unmatched: 9. Looked up from germline, CDR1 is LNHDA and CDR2 is SQIVND (reference sequence). The CDR3 DNA reads as TGTGCCAGTAGTGCGGGACAGGGACTGACGAATGAGCAGTTCTTC. Translation: CASSAGQGLTNEQFF.

This clone has a single count. The genes are TRBV2 and TRBJ2-3; D is perhaps TRBD1 (5 bases). V was cut by 7 bases and J by 3 bases, with 20 bases left in between. Germline-derived CDR1 and CDR2 are SNHLY and FYNNEI. The CDR3 is made up of 16 amino acids. The CDR3 loop is CASILFLGSGTDTQYF. The CDR3 DNA reads as TGTGCCAGCATCTTATTCCTGGGCTCAGGGACAGATACGCAGTATTTT.